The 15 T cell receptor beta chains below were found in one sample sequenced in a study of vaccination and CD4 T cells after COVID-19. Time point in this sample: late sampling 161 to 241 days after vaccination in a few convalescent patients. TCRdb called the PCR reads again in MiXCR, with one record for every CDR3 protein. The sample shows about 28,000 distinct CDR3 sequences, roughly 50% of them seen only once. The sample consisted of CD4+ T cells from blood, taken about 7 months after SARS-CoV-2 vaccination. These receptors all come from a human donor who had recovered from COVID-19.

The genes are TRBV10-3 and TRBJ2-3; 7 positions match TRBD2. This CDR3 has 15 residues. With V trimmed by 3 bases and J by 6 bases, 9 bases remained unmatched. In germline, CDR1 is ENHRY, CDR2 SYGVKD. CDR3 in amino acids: CAISEVLAKLDTQYF. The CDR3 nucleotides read TGTGCCATCAGTGAAGTACTAGCGAAGCTCGATACGCAGTATTTT.

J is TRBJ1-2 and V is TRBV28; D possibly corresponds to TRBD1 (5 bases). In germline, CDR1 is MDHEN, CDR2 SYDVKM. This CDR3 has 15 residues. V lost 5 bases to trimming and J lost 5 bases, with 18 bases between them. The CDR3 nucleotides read TGTGCCAGCAGTCTGGCCGGGACTTCCTCTTATGGCTACACCTTC. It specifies CASSLAGTSSYGYTF.

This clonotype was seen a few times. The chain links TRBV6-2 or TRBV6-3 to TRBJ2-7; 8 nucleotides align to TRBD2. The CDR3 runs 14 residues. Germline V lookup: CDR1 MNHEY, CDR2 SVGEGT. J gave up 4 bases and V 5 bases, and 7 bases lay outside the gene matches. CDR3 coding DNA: TGTGCCAGCAGTGCCGGGGCGGGAGGTTACGAGCAGTACTTC. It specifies CASSAGAGGYEQYF.

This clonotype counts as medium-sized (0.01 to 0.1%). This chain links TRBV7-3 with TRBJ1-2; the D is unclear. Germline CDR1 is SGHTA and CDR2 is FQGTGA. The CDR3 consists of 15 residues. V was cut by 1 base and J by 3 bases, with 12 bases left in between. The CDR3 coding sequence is TGTGCCAGCAGCTTAAGGGCCGAAGAAGACTATGGCTACACCTTC. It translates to CASSLRAEEDYGYTF.

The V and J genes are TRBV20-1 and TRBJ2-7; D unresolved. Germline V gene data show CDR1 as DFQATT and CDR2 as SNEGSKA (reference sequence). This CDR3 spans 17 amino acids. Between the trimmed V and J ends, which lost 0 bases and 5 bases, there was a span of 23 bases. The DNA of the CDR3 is TGCAGTGCTAGAGATCAACATGGTGCGGTCACATTCGACGAGCAGTACTTC. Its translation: CSARDQHGAVTFDEQYF.

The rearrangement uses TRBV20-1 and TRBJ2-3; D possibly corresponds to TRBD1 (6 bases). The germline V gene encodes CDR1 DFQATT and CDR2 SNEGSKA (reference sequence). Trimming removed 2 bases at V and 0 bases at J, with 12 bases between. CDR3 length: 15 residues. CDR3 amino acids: CSARKTGTSTDTQYF. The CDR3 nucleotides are TGCAGTGCTAGAAAGACAGGCACTAGCACAGATACGCAGTATTTT.

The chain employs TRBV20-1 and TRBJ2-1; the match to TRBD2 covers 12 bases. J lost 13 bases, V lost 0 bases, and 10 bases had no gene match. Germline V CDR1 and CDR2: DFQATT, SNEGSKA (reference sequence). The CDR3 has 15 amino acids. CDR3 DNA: TGCAGTGCTAGAGAGGCTAGCGGGAGGGCCTTTGTTCAGTTCTTC. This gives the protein CSAREASGRAFVQFF.

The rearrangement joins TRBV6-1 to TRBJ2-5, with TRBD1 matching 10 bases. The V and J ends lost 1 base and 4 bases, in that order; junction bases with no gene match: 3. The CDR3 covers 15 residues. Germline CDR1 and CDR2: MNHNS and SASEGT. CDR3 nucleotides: TGTGCCAGCAGTGAAGGGGACAGGGGCGCAGAGACCCAGTACTTC. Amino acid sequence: CASSEGDRGAETQYF.

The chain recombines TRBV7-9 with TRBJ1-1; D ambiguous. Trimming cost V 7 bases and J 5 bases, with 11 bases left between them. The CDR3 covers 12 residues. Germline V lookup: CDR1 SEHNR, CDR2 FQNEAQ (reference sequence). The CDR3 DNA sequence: TGTGCCAGCAAGCCGCCGCGGACTGAAGCTTTCTTT. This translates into CASKPPRTEAFF.

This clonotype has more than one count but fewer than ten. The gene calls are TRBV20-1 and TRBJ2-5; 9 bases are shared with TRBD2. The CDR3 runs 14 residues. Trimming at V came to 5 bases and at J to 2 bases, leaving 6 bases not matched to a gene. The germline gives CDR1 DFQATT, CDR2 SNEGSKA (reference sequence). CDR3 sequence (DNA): TGCAGTGCTCTTAGCGGGAGTGGGCAAGAGACCCAGTACTTC. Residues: CSALSGSGQETQYF.

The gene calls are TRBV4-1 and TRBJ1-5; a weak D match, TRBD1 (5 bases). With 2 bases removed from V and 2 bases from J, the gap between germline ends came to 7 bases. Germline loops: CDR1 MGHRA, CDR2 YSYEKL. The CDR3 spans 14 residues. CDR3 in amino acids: CASSQQQGNQPQHF. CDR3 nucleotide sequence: TGCGCCAGCAGCCAACAACAGGGCAATCAGCCCCAGCATTTT.

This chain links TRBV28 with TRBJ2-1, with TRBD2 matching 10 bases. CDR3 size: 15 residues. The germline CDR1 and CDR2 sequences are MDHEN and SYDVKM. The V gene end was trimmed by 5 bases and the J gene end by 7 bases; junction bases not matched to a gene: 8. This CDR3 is CASSPFLAGANEQFF. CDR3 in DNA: TGTGCCAGCAGTCCATTTCTAGCGGGAGCAAATGAGCAGTTCTTC.

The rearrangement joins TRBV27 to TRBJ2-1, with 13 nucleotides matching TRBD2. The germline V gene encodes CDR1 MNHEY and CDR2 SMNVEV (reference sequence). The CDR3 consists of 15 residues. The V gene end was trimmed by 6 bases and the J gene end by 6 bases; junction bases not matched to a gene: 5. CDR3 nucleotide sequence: TGTGCCAGCAGATCCCGGACTAGCGGGGGCAATGAGCAGTTCTTC. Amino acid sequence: CASRSRTSGGNEQFF.

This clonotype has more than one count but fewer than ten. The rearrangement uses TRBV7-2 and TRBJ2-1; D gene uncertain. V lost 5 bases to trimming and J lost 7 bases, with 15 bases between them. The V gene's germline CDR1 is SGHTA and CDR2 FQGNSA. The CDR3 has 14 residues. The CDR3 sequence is CASSQHWAFNEQFF. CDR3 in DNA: TGTGCCAGCAGCCAACACTGGGCGTTTAATGAGCAGTTCTTC.

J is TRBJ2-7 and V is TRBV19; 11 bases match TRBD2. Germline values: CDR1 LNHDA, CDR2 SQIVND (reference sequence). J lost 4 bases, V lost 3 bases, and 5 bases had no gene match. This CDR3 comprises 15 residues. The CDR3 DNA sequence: TGTGCCAGTAGTATCGTAGCGGGAGGGCTATACGAGCAGTACTTC. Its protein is CASSIVAGGLYEQYF.